This T cell receptor beta chain is from a study of CD8+ T cells in alopecia areata. Turning to this clone: What it binds is not known.

Isolated RNA was reverse transcribed into cDNA used as the sequencing template. The method was immunoSEQ multiplex PCR; TCRdb's version includes in-frame clones alone and lacks a portion of them. The data contain around 200,000 clones, about 60% of them singletons. Described treatment: oral pan-JAK inhibitor, 5-10 mg twice daily. The length of the CDR3 is 14 residues. With 4 bases clipped from V and 8 bases from J, the junction kept 8 bases outside the gene matches. Germline values: CDR1 SGHTA, CDR2 FQGNSA. Notes on the study in general: Scalp clonality and expanded CD8+ clones among the top 100 were significantly decreased by tofacitinib. TCRs were shared less clearly across patients than in mice, possibly for HLA-related reasons.

The receptor's source is a human donor with alopecia areata. Sequencing used CD8+ T cells sorted from blood, obtained at week 24, from a patient treated with tofacitinib. J is TRBJ1-2 and V is TRBV7-2; the match to TRBD1 covers 9 bases. In DNA form, the CDR3 reads TGTGCCAGCAGCTCGGAACAGGGGGCGGGCGGCTACACCTTC. Amino acid sequence: CASSSEQGAGGYTF.